This note documents a single T cell receptor beta chain sequence. The antigen it recognizes is unknown. One base away there is no much larger clone; base qualities are not given. The library was built by means of the immunoSEQ multiplex PCR assay. This immuneACCESS table, as held by TCRdb, lists in-frame sequences with V and J called but not all clones. Of the missing ones, under half trace to an unresolved V gene in checked studies; the others have no known cause. Within this sample are 350,000 to 450,000 clones, with 75% to 95% of them counted one time only. Together, the top ten hold roughly 6.4% of the sample. This sample stems from a study of control samples from healthy donors and cancer patients (TCRdb year 2020). CDR1 and CDR2 were assigned from the germline V gene (reference sequence) as LNHNV and YYDKDF. Trimming at the junction amounts to 6 bases on V and 0 bases on J, and the germline ends lie 12 bases apart. The CDR3 holds 15 amino acids from the cysteine to the phenylalanine. The sequence is cut down to CDR3 DNA, 45 bases in frame from base 1.

Sequences were obtained from PBMCs. Here the chain combines TRBV15 and TRBJ1-5; perhaps TRBD1 is the D gene, with 6 bases matching. This receptor was taken from a man aged 40-49 years with head and neck cancer. The CDR3 protein is CATRDDRYSNQPQHF. DNA sequence: TGTGCCACCAGGGATGACAGGTATAGCAATCAGCCCCAGCATTTT.